This T cell receptor beta chain derives from a study of cytomegalovirus exposure and HLA in healthy donors. The overall study: HLA-typed donors were the source of 80 million to 90 million unique TCRs, which an early data release held.

V was pared by 4 bases and J by 2 bases, with 18 bases between. CDR1 is SQVTM and CDR2 is ANQGSEA in the germline V gene. This CDR3 region has 16 residues. Concerning this clone: Its target is unknown.

Study outcomes and limitations: Within an earlier analysis, most TCR beta V segments proved productive either about 87% or about 30% of the time. Among CMV-associated TCR beta chains, most appeared HLA-restricted in a later analysis.

PCR was performed using 60 Vbeta and 13 Jbeta primers. TCRdb's table, derived via immunoSEQ multiplex PCR, lists solely in-frame clones and lacks some. The sample comprises some 110,000 clones, around 75% of which are singletons, and approximately 2% rests with the top ten. This TCR derives from a man aged 25-40 years in good health and CMV-seronegative. The specimen was PBMCs. The chain has TRBV29-1 and TRBJ1-5; weak D call: TRBD1 (6 bases). In DNA form, the CDR3 reads TGCAGCGTTGTAACCGAAGGGGGTTACGGCAATCAGCCCCAGCATTTT. It codes for CSVVTEGGYGNQPQHF.